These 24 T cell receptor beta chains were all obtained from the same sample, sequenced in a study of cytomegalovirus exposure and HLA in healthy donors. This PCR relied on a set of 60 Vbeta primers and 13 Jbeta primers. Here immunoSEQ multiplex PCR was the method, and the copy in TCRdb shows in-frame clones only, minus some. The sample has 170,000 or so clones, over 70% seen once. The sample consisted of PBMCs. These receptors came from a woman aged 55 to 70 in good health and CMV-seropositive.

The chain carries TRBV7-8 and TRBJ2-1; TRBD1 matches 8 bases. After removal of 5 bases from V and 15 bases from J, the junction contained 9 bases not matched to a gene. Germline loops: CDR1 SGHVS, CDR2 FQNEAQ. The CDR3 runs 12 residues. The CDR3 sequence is CASSQDRVERFF. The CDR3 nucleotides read TGTGCCAGCAGCCAGGACAGGGTGGAAAGGTTCTTC.

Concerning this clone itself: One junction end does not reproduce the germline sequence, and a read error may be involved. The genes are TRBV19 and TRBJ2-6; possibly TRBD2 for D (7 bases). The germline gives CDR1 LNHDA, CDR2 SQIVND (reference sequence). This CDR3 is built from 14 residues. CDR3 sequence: CASSPLGGANGLTF. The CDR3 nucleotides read TGTGCCAGTAGCCCCCTTGGGGGGGCCAACGGCCTGACTTTC.

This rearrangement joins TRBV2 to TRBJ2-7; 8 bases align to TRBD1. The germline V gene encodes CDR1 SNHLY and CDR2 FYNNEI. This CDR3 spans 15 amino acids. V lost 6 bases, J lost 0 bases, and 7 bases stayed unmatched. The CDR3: CASRGPGQVSYEQYF. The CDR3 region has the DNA TGTGCCAGCAGGGGCCCGGGACAGGTCTCCTACGAGCAGTACTTC.

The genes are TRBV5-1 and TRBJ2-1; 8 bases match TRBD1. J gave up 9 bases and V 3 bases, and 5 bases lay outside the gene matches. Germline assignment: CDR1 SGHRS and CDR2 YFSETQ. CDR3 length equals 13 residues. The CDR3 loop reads CASSSGQAFEQFF. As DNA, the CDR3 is TGCGCCAGCAGCTCGGGACAGGCGTTTGAGCAGTTCTTC.

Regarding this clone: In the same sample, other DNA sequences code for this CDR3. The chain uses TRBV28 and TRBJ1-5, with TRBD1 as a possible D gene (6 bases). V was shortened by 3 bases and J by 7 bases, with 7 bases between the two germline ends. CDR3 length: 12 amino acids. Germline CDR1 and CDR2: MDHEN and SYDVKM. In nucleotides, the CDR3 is TGTGCCAGCAGTTTCAGGGGCCAGCCCCAGCATTTT. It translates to CASSFRGQPQHF.

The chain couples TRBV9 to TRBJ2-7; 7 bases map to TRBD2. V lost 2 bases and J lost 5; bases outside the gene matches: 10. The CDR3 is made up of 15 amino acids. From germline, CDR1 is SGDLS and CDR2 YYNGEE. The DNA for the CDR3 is TGTGCCAGCAGCGTCTCCGCGACTAGCTACCACGAGCAGTACTTC. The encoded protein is CASSVSATSYHEQYF.

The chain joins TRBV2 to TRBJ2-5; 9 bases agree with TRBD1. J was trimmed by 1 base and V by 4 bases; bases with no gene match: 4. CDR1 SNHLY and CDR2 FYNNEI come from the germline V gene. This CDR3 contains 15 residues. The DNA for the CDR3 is TGTGCCAGCAGTGTACAGGGGGCGGCCCAAGAGACCCAGTACTTC. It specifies CASSVQGAAQETQYF.

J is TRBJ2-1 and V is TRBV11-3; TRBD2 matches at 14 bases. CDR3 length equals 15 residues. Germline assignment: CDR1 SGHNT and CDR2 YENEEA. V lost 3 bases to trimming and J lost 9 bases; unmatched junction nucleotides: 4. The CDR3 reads CASSLTSGGAVEQFF. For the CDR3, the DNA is TGTGCCAGCAGCTTGACTAGCGGGGGGGCAGTTGAGCAGTTCTTC.

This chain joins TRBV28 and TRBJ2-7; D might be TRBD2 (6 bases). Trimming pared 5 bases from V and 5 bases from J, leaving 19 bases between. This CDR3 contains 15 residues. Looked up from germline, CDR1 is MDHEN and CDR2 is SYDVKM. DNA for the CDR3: TGTGCCAGCAGTCCCTCGATGATAAGCGGGCACGAGCAGTACTTC. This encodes CASSPSMISGHEQYF. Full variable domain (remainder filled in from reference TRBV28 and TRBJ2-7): DVKVTQSSRYLVKRTGEKVFLECVQDMDHENMFWYRQDPGLGLRLIYFSYDVKMKEKGDIPEGYSVSREKKERFSLILESASTNQTSMYLCASSPSMISGHEQYFGPGTRLTVT.

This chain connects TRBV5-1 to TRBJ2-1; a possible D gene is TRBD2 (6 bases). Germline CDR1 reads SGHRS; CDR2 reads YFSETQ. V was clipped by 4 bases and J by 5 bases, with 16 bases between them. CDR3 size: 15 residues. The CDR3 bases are TGCGCCAGCAGCCTCGGGGGAAACCCGCACAATGAGCAGTTCTTC. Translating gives CASSLGGNPHNEQFF.

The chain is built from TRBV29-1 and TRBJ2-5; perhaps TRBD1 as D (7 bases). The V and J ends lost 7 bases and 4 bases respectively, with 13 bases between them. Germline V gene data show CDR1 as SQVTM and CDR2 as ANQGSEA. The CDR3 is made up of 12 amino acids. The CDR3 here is CSGGQEGETQYF. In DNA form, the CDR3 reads TGCAGCGGAGGACAGGAGGGAGAGACCCAGTACTTC.

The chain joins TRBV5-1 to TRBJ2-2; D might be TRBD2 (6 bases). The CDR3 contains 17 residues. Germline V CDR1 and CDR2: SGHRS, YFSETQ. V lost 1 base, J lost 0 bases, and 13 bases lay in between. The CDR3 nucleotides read TGCGCCAGCAGCTTGCCGAGGGACTCTCCGAACACCGGGGAGCTGTTTTTT. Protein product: CASSLPRDSPNTGELFF.

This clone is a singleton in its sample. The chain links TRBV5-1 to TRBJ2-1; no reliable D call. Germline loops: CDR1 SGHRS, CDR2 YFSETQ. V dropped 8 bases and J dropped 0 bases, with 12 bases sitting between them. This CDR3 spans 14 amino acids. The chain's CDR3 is CASRSASSYNEQFF. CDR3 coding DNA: TGCGCCAGTCGGAGTGCGAGCTCCTACAATGAGCAGTTCTTC.

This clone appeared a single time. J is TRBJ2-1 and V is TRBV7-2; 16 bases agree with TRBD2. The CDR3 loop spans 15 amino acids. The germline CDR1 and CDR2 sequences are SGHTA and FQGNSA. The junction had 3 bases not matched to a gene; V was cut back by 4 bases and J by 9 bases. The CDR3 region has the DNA TGTGCCAGCAGCTCGGGACTAGCGGGAGGGGGTGAGCAGTTCTTC. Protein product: CASSSGLAGGGEQFF.

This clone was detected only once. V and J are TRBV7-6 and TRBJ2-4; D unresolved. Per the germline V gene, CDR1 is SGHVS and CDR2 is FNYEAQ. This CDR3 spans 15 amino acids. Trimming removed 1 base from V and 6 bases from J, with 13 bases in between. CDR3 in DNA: TGTGCCAGCAGCTTAGACGTGGGCCTGCCAAACATTCAGTACTTC. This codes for CASSLDVGLPNIQYF.

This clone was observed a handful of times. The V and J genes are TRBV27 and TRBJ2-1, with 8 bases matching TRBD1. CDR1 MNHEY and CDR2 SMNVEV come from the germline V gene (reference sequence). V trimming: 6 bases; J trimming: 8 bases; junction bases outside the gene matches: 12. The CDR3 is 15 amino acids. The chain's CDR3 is CASRMGQARKDEQFF. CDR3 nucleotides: TGTGCCAGCAGGATGGGACAGGCCCGCAAAGATGAGCAGTTCTTC.

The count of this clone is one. The CDR3 loop reads CASSTRVIAGNTIYF. The CDR3 coding sequence is TGTGCCAGCAGCACCAGGGTAATTGCTGGAAACACCATATATTTT. The chain couples TRBV5-8 to TRBJ1-3, with D tentatively TRBD1 (5 bases). Germline V gene lookup returns CDR1 SGHTS and CDR2 YDEGEE. This CDR3 has 15 residues. Deletions cut 4 bases from V and 2 bases from J, with 13 bases between.

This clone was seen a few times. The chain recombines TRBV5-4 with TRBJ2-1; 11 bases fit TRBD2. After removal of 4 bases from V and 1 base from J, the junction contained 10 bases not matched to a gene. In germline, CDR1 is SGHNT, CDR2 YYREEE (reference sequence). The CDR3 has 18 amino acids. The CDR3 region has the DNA TGTGCCAGCAGCCCTGGCAGTAGCGGGGGGGGGTCCTACAATGAGCAGTTCTTC. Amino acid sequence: CASSPGSSGGGSYNEQFF. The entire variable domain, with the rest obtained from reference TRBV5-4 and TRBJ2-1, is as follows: ETGVTQSPTHLIKTRGQQVTLRCSSQSGHNTVSWYQQALGQGPQFIFQYYREEENGRGNFPPRFSGLQFPNYSSELNVNALELDDSALYLCASSPGSSGGGSYNEQFFGPGTRLTVL.

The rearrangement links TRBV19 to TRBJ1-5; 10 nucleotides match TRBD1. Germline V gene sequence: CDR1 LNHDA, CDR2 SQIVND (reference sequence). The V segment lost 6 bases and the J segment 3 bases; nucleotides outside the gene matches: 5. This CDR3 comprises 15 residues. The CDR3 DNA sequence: TGTGCCAGTAGCCGGACAGGGGGAAACAATCAGCCCCAGCATTTT. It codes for CASSRTGGNNQPQHF.

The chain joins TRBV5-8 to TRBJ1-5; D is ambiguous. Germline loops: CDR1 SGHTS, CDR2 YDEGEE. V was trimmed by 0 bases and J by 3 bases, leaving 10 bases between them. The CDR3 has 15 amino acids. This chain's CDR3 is CASSLESQINQPQHF. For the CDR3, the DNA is TGTGCCAGCAGCTTGGAATCCCAGATCAATCAGCCCCAGCATTTT.

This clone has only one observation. The DNA of the CDR3 is TGTGCCAGCAGCTTAGATATGGAGGTCCCTAATGAAAAACTGTTTTTT. This translates into CASSLDMEVPNEKLFF. The V gene is TRBV11-2, the J gene TRBJ1-4; D unresolved. The CDR3 is 16 residues long. Germline CDR1 SGHAT, CDR2 FQNNGV. Trimming stripped 0 bases from V and 3 bases from J, with 11 bases between.

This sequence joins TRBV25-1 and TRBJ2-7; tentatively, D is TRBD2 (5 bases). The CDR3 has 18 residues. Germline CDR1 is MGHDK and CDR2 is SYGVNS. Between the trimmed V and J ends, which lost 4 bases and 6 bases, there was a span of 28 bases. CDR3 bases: TGTGCCAGCAGTGGAGGAGGCTTCTTAGATCCACTCCCCCCCGAGCAGTACTTC. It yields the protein CASSGGGFLDPLPPEQYF.

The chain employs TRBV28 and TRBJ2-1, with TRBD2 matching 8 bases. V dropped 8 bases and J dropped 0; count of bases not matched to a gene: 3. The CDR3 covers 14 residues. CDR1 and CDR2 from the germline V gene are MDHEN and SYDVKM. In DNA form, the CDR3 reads TGTGCCAGCCTCGGGAGGGTCTCCTACAATGAGCAGTTCTTC. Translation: CASLGRVSYNEQFF.

CDR3 sequence: CASSPLGGIENEKLFF. The CDR3 DNA reads TGTGCCAGCAGCCCCCTAGGAGGGATTGAGAATGAAAAACTGTTTTTT. The chain employs TRBV9 and TRBJ1-4; D is undetermined. Germline assignment: CDR1 SGDLS and CDR2 YYNGEE. V was clipped by 4 bases and J by 5 bases, with 18 bases between them. The CDR3 runs 16 residues.